These 22 T cell receptor beta chains originate from one sample sequenced in a study of Ad26.COV2.S vaccination and SARS-CoV-2 variants. Profiled with immunoSEQ multiplex PCR; TCRdb holds only in-frame clones, not every one. The sample yields about 350,000 clones, 80% to 90% seen once. Described treatment: around 19 received Ad26.COV2.S at low or high dose, single or two shots; five or six received placebo; per-sample allocation not given. Samples were taken on day 63 after the first vaccine or placebo injection. The sequences come from peripheral blood, collected in a trial of Ad26.COV2.S vaccine versus placebo. Receptor source: a person aged 18 to 59 who received the Ad26.COV2.S COVID-19 vaccine or a placebo.

This chain connects TRBV7-2 to TRBJ2-2; D may match TRBD1 or TRBD2 (5 bases each). V gave up 5 bases and J gave up 5 bases, with 15 bases separating them. The CDR3 has 15 amino acids. Germline-derived CDR1 and CDR2 are SGHTA and FQGNSA. CDR3 bases: TGTGCCAGCAGCATTGGGACGCAGGCGACCGGGGAGCTGTTTTTT. It yields the protein CASSIGTQATGELFF.

This clone was counted a single time. The chain joins TRBV27 to TRBJ1-2, with D possibly being TRBD1 (6 bases). The CDR3 covers 15 residues. The germline gives CDR1 MNHEY, CDR2 SMNVEV (reference sequence). V lost 2 bases to trimming and J lost 6 bases, with 16 bases between them. CDR3 DNA sequence: TGTGCCAGCAGTTTAGCGGGGGGCGGGTGGAATGGCTACACCTTC. Encoded protein: CASSLAGGGWNGYTF.

This chain connects TRBV7-2 to TRBJ2-5, with D hard to call. The germline V gene encodes CDR1 SGHTA and CDR2 FQGNSA. Trimming stripped 5 bases from V and 2 bases from J, with 3 bases between. The CDR3 has 11 residues. The CDR3 DNA is TGTGCCAGCAGCGTTCAAGAGACCCAGTACTTC. This gives the protein CASSVQETQYF.

The gene calls are TRBV7-8 and TRBJ1-5; unclear D gene. V was clipped by 1 base and J by 4 bases, with 8 bases between them. Germline CDR1 is SGHVS and CDR2 is FQNEAQ. This CDR3 has 14 amino acids. The CDR3 here is CASSLGPLNQPQHF. In DNA, the CDR3 is TGTGCCAGCAGCTTAGGTCCGCTGAATCAGCCCCAGCATTTT.

The J gene is TRBJ1-4, the V gene TRBV28; D is ambiguous. V lost 4 bases to trimming and J lost 8 bases, with 11 bases between them. The length of the CDR3 is 13 residues. The germline V gene has CDR1 MDHEN and CDR2 SYDVKM. DNA of the CDR3: TGTGCCAGCAGTTCCCCGGGGTTAGAAAAACTGTTTTTT. Its protein is CASSSPGLEKLFF.

The V gene is TRBV7-2, the J gene TRBJ2-1; 12 positions match TRBD1. Germline V gives CDR1 SGHTA, CDR2 FQGNSA. V was clipped by 0 bases and J by 8 bases; unmatched bases: 2. The CDR3 totals 15 residues. The CDR3: CASSLAGTGGDEQFF. The CDR3 DNA reads as TGTGCCAGCAGCTTAGCGGGGACAGGGGGCGATGAGCAGTTCTTC.

This chain's CDR3 is CAWSRRRWWGTNYGYTF. In DNA, the CDR3 is TGTGCCTGGAGTCGACGTCGTTGGTGGGGAACTAACTATGGCTACACCTTC. The chain joins TRBV30 to TRBJ1-2; D call uncertain. From germline, CDR1 is GTSNPN and CDR2 SVGIG (reference sequence). Trimming cost V 2 bases and J 0 bases, with 19 bases left between them. The CDR3 consists of 17 residues.

The chain recombines TRBV2 with TRBJ2-1; 15 bases agree with TRBD2. Germline values: CDR1 SNHLY, CDR2 FYNNEI. The V segment lost 5 bases and the J segment 7 bases; nucleotides outside the gene matches: 9. This CDR3 is built from 17 residues. CDR3 region: CASSLAGLAGGGNEQFF. The DNA for the CDR3 is TGTGCCAGCAGTCTCGCGGGACTAGCGGGAGGAGGGAATGAGCAGTTCTTC.

This clone was counted once. The J gene is TRBJ2-2, the V gene TRBV28; D possibly corresponds to TRBD1 (6 bases). Germline CDR1 is MDHEN and CDR2 is SYDVKM. Trimming stripped 6 bases from V and 5 bases from J, with 13 bases between. This CDR3 comprises 14 residues. In nucleotides, the CDR3 is TGTGCCAGCAGGCCAACAGGGTTTACCGGGGAGCTGTTTTTT. It yields the protein CASRPTGFTGELFF.

The chain joins TRBV9 to TRBJ1-6; the D gene is possibly TRBD1 (6 bases). Germline V lookup: CDR1 SGDLS, CDR2 YYNGEE. CDR3 length equals 16 residues. Trimming stripped 0 bases from V and 10 bases from J, with 17 bases between. CDR3 region: CASSVGAGAFDSPLHF. The DNA for the CDR3 is TGTGCCAGCAGCGTAGGAGCAGGGGCCTTTGACTCACCCCTCCACTTT. Full variable domain (missing parts from reference TRBV9 and TRBJ1-6): DSGVTQTPKHLITATGQRVTLRCSPRSGDLSVYWYQQSLDQGLQFLIQYYNGEERAKGNILERFSAQQFPDLHSELNLSSLELGDSALYFCASSVGAGAFDSPLHFGNGTRLTVT.

There are a few counts of this clone. The chain combines TRBV28 with TRBJ2-2; no reliable D call. Germline CDR1 and CDR2: MDHEN and SYDVKM. V shed 8 bases and J shed 0 bases, with 28 bases lying between them. This CDR3 spans 20 amino acids. The CDR3 spells CASQTLFPGSDNANTGELFF. The CDR3 DNA sequence: TGTGCCAGCCAAACCTTATTCCCAGGATCAGACAACGCGAACACCGGGGAGCTGTTTTTT.

This clone was recorded once. This chain connects TRBV6-1 to TRBJ2-2; tentative D call: TRBD1 (6 bases). Germline V lookup: CDR1 MNHNS, CDR2 SASEGT. This CDR3 region has 18 residues. V lost 1 base and J 6 bases, leaving 21 bases between the germline ends. The chain's CDR3 is CASSEVLINRVLAGELFF. The CDR3 DNA is TGTGCCAGCAGTGAAGTCCTAATCAACAGGGTTCTAGCCGGGGAGCTGTTTTTT.

V is TRBV4-1 and J is TRBJ2-5; no clear D. Looked up from germline, CDR1 is MGHRA and CDR2 is YSYEKL. This CDR3 has 16 residues. Trimming cost V 2 bases and J 0 bases, with 13 bases left between them. For the CDR3, the DNA is TGCGCCAGCAGCCAAACACCACAGCTTTACCAAGAGACCCAGTACTTC. It translates to CASSQTPQLYQETQYF.

V and J are TRBV19 and TRBJ2-6; D unclear. From germline, CDR1 is LNHDA and CDR2 SQIVND (reference sequence). CDR3 length: 15 residues. Trimming took off 5 bases at V and 2 bases at J, with 10 bases between the two ends. CDR3 amino acids: CASSYWSTGANVLTF. CDR3 coding DNA: TGTGCCAGTAGTTATTGGTCGACTGGGGCCAACGTCCTGACTTTC.

J is TRBJ2-1 and V is TRBV29-1; 7 bases align to TRBD1. V lost 4 bases and J lost 9; bases outside the gene matches: 6. This CDR3 has 12 amino acids. Germline V CDR1 and CDR2: SQVTM, ANQGSEA. The CDR3 here is CSVGRQGSEQFF. The CDR3 bases are TGCAGCGTTGGGAGACAGGGAAGTGAGCAGTTCTTC.

The chain couples TRBV28 to TRBJ1-1; D is uncertain. The CDR3 length is 14 residues. Between the trimmed V and J ends, which lost 10 bases and 0 bases, there was a span of 15 bases. From germline, CDR1 is MDHEN and CDR2 SYDVKM. This chain's CDR3 is CATEFPTVNTEAFF. CDR3 coding DNA: TGTGCCACCGAGTTCCCCACAGTGAACACTGAAGCTTTCTTT.

The chain uses TRBV6-6 and TRBJ2-7, with TRBD1 matching 7 bases. Germline CDR1 and CDR2: MNHNY and SVGAGI (reference sequence). The junction had 6 bases not matched to a gene; V was cut back by 5 bases and J by 5 bases. The CDR3 extends over 13 amino acids. In DNA, the CDR3 is TGTGCCAGCAGTCCCCCAGGGGGTAACGAGCAGTACTTC. It translates to CASSPPGGNEQYF.

V is TRBV28 and J is TRBJ2-3; D call uncertain. The germline CDR1 and CDR2 sequences are MDHEN and SYDVKM. Trimming left V 4 bases short and J 4 bases short, with 9 bases between. The CDR3 extends over 13 amino acids. The CDR3 bases are TGTGCCAGCAGTTCCCCTACCTCAGATACGCAGTATTTT. It codes for CASSSPTSDTQYF. Variable domain in full (rest from reference TRBV28 and TRBJ2-3): DVKVTQSSRYLVKRTGEKVFLECVQDMDHENMFWYRQDPGLGLRLIYFSYDVKMKEKGDIPEGYSVSREKKERFSLILESASTNQTSMYLCASSSPTSDTQYFGPGTRLTVL.

The J gene is TRBJ2-6, the V gene TRBV9, with D maybe TRBD1 (6 bases). CDR3 length: 18 amino acids. The germline CDR1 and CDR2 sequences are SGDLS and YYNGEE. V was shortened by 1 base and J by 2 bases, with 16 bases between the two germline ends. The CDR3 protein is CASSVLPQQGPGANVLTF. The CDR3 DNA sequence: TGTGCCAGCAGCGTACTCCCGCAACAGGGCCCTGGGGCCAACGTCCTGACTTTC.

This CDR3 reads CASSEGTGGNQPQHF. As DNA, the CDR3 is TGTGCCAGCAGTGAGGGGACAGGGGGCAATCAGCCCCAGCATTTT. The chain has TRBV6-4 and TRBJ1-5; 10 bases line up with TRBD1. J gave up 2 bases and V 3 bases, and 1 base lay outside the gene matches. Germline V gene sequence: CDR1 MRHNA, CDR2 SNTAGT. The CDR3 consists of 15 residues.

With respect to this clone: Other nucleotide sequences from this sample produce the same CDR3. The chain employs TRBV7-9 and TRBJ2-1; D is possibly TRBD1 (5 bases). The V and J ends lost 1 base and 8 bases respectively, with 6 bases between them. In germline, CDR1 is SEHNR, CDR2 FQNEAQ (reference sequence). The CDR3 is 12 amino acids. CDR3 sequence: CASSLGGDEQFF. DNA of the CDR3: TGTGCCAGCAGCTTAGGGGGCGATGAGCAGTTCTTC.

This sequence joins TRBV30 and TRBJ1-3; D remains unclear. V was trimmed by 3 bases and J by 4 bases, leaving 10 bases between them. There are 13 residues in the CDR3. The V gene's germline CDR1 is GTSNPN and CDR2 SVGIG (reference sequence). The CDR3 loop is CAWSGGTGNTIYF. The CDR3 region has the DNA TGTGCCTGGAGCGGTGGTACAGGAAACACCATATATTTT.